One and the same sample provided the 24 T cell receptor beta chains below, sequenced in a study of beta chain features in type 1 diabetes. General study findings and limits: Moderately but significantly shorter TCRB CDR3s were found in Type 1 diabetes patients in all four CD4+ subsets.

Reverse transcription of all isolated RNA meant that expressed TCRB transcripts were sequenced. Sequenced by immunoSEQ multiplex PCR; TCRdb stores in-frame clones only, minus some. The data show a few hundred thousand clones, roughly an eighth seen once. No antigen is known for these receptors. The specimen was naive CD4+ T cells from blood. The receptors shown here come from a man in his thirties or forties with type 1 diabetes.

The V and J genes are TRBV29-1 and TRBJ2-7, with 8 bases matching TRBD1. The germline V gene has CDR1 SQVTM and CDR2 ANQGSEA. The V segment lost 1 base and the J segment 0 bases; nucleotides outside the gene matches: 5. The CDR3 runs to 15 residues. The CDR3 DNA follows: TGCAGCGTTGAAGGTCACAGGGGGAGCTCCTACGAGCAGTACTTC. Its translation: CSVEGHRGSSYEQYF.

The rearrangement joins TRBV9 to TRBJ2-7; 10 bases fit TRBD2. V gave up 0 bases and J gave up 1 base; unmatched junction bases: 4. The CDR3 runs to 16 residues. CDR1 SGDLS and CDR2 YYNGEE come from the germline V gene. The CDR3 loop is CASSVGLAGASYEQYF. The CDR3 nucleotides are TGTGCCAGCAGCGTAGGGCTAGCGGGGGCATCCTACGAGCAGTACTTC.

This sequence joins TRBV2 and TRBJ2-2; TRBD1 is a possible D gene (5 bases). The CDR3 contains 14 residues. The V gene's germline CDR1 is SNHLY and CDR2 FYNNEI. V gave up 7 bases and J gave up 0 bases, with 9 bases separating them. The chain's CDR3 is CASIPDTNTGELFF. Written as DNA, the CDR3 is TGTGCCAGCATCCCGGACACGAACACCGGGGAGCTGTTTTTT.

The J gene is TRBJ2-7, the V gene TRBV20-1; the D gene is possibly TRBD1 (6 bases). Germline assignment: CDR1 DFQATT and CDR2 SNEGSKA (reference sequence). This CDR3 has 11 residues. Trimming stripped 7 bases from V and 3 bases from J, with 10 bases between. The CDR3: CSGKGDYEQYF. For the CDR3, the DNA is TGCAGTGGTAAGGGGGACTACGAGCAGTACTTC.

This clone was picked up a small number of times. Other DNA sequences within the sample encode an identical CDR3. The chain joins TRBV28 to TRBJ2-7; D unresolved. V was pared by 4 bases and J by 3 bases, with 7 bases between. Germline lookup yields CDR1 MDHEN and CDR2 SYDVKM. The CDR3 covers 12 residues. CDR3 loop: CASSSRSYEQYF. The DNA of the CDR3 is TGTGCCAGCAGTTCTAGAAGCTACGAGCAGTACTTC.

This clone was detected only a few times. The rearrangement uses TRBV2 and TRBJ2-3; D might be TRBD2 (5 bases). The germline V and J ends were trimmed by 7 bases and 6 bases, with 14 bases remaining between them. The CDR3 is 13 residues long. Looked up from germline, CDR1 is SNHLY and CDR2 is FYNNEI. The CDR3 DNA is TGTGCCAGCAACATTAGGACTGTTGATACGCAGTATTTT. Its protein product is CASNIRTVDTQYF.

J is TRBJ2-7 and V is TRBV28; 7 bases fit TRBD2. The CDR3 sequence is 15 residues long. The junction had 7 bases not matched to a gene; V was cut back by 4 bases and J by 1 base. CDR1 and CDR2 (germline): MDHEN, SYDVKM. CDR3 loop: CASSWGGTTSYEQYF. The CDR3 region has the DNA TGTGCCAGCAGTTGGGGGGGGACGACATCCTACGAGCAGTACTTC.

This clone has just a few counts. V gene TRBV9 combines with J gene TRBJ2-2; 10 nucleotides line up with TRBD2. Per the germline V gene, CDR1 is SGDLS and CDR2 is YYNGEE. Trimming took 0 bases from V and 5 from J; bases not matched to a gene: 1. The CDR3 length is 15 residues. CDR3 sequence: CASSVGTSGTGELFF. For the CDR3, the DNA is TGTGCCAGCAGCGTAGGGACTAGCGGAACCGGGGAGCTGTTTTTT.

V gene TRBV10-3 combines with J gene TRBJ2-4; 10 nucleotides agree with TRBD2. Germline V gene lookup returns CDR1 ENHRY and CDR2 SYGVKD. The J segment lost 12 bases and the V segment lost 2 bases, leaving 7 bases of the junction unmatched. The CDR3 sequence is 14 residues long. CDR3 bases: TGTGCCATCAGTGAGCGAACTAGCGGGGCATATCAGTACTTC. Translated: CAISERTSGAYQYF.

This clone was seen only a few times. The V gene is TRBV6-1, the J gene TRBJ2-1, with 11 bases matching TRBD2. CDR1 and CDR2 (germline): MNHNS, SASEGT. The CDR3 sequence is 15 residues long. Trimming took 7 bases from V and 4 from J; bases not matched to a gene: 6. The CDR3 loop is CASTRLAGLYNEQFF. In nucleotides, the CDR3 is TGTGCCAGCACCAGACTAGCGGGATTATACAATGAGCAGTTCTTC.

This clone was counted between two and nine times. The chain has TRBV29-1 and TRBJ2-7; D is perhaps TRBD1 (6 bases). The CDR3 runs 13 residues. V was clipped by 5 bases and J by 2 bases, with 13 bases between them. Germline V gene data show CDR1 as SQVTM and CDR2 as ANQGSEA. The DNA of the CDR3 is TGCAGCGTTTTGACAGGCGCAACCTACGAGCAGTACTTC. Encoded protein: CSVLTGATYEQYF.

In its sample, this clone was seen a few times. The CDR3 DNA sequence: TGTGCCAGCAGTTTATTTGACAGGCAAGAGACCCAGTACTTC. This gives the protein CASSLFDRQETQYF. The rearrangement uses TRBV27 and TRBJ2-5, with D maybe TRBD1 (6 bases). Germline CDR1 and CDR2: MNHEY and SMNVEV (reference sequence). V gave up 1 base and J gave up 2 bases, with 8 bases separating them. CDR3 length: 14 amino acids.

There are a few counts of this clone. V usage is TRBV5-1 and J usage is TRBJ2-1; 9 bases map to TRBD2. J was trimmed by 8 bases and V by 4 bases; bases with no gene match: 10. The germline V gene has CDR1 SGHRS and CDR2 YFSETQ. This CDR3 has 15 residues. For the CDR3, the DNA is TGCGCCAGCAGCACCGGATCAGCGGGAGGTTATGAGCAGTTCTTC. Its translation: CASSTGSAGGYEQFF.

V usage is TRBV7-9 and J usage is TRBJ1-2; D remains unclear. V gave up 10 bases and J gave up 4 bases, with 19 bases separating them. The V gene's germline CDR1 is SEHNR and CDR2 FQNEAQ (reference sequence). The CDR3 spans 14 residues. The CDR3 sequence: CAIPSIGDGYGYTF. The CDR3 DNA reads TGTGCCATTCCCTCCATCGGGGATGGCTATGGCTACACCTTC.

V and J are TRBV5-6 and TRBJ2-3; tentative D call: TRBD1 (8 bases). There are 17 residues in the CDR3. CDR1 and CDR2 (germline): SGHDT, YYEEEE. V lost 3 bases, J lost 7 bases, and 24 bases lay in between. CDR3 DNA sequence: TGTGCCAGCAGCTCCCTGAATGGACAGGGAGGGACGAATACGCAGTATTTT. Protein product: CASSSLNGQGGTNTQYF.

This chain connects TRBV25-1 to TRBJ2-1, with 14 bases aligning to TRBD2. Trimming removed 5 bases from V and 7 bases from J; junction bases left unmatched: 7. CDR1 and CDR2 (germline): MGHDK, SYGVNS. The CDR3 spans 16 residues. The CDR3 DNA reads TGTGCCAGCAGTCGGGGGGGGACTAGCGGGAGAAATGAGCAGTTCTTC. Residues: CASSRGGTSGRNEQFF.

The chain carries TRBV9 and TRBJ1-1; a weak D match, TRBD1 (5 bases). V lost 2 bases and J 1 base, leaving 12 bases between the germline ends. Germline lookup yields CDR1 SGDLS and CDR2 YYNGEE. The CDR3 runs to 15 residues. The CDR3 coding sequence is TGTGCCAGCAGCGTGGGGGGAGGGTGGAACACTGAAGCTTTCTTT. It encodes CASSVGGGWNTEAFF.

This clone was seen only a few times. The gene calls are TRBV18 and TRBJ2-3, with D possibly matching TRBD2 (6 bases). Germline V CDR1 and CDR2: KGHSH, LQKENI. V lost 0 bases, J lost 11 bases, and 12 bases lay in between. This CDR3 has 13 residues. The DNA for the CDR3 is TGTGCCAGCTCACCACCAAATCCGGGGGAGCAGTATTTT. Encoded protein: CASSPPNPGEQYF.

V gene TRBV30 combines with J gene TRBJ1-1; D may be TRBD1 (6 bases). Trimming stripped 0 bases from V and 7 bases from J, with 12 bases between. Per the germline V gene, CDR1 is GTSNPN and CDR2 is SVGIG (reference sequence). This CDR3 has 13 amino acids. The CDR3, as DNA: TGTGCCTGGAGTGTACAGGGTTCGGGTGAAGCTTTCTTT. This sequence encodes CAWSVQGSGEAFF.

The chain recombines TRBV7-9 with TRBJ1-4; the match to TRBD1 covers 8 bases. The germline gives CDR1 SEHNR, CDR2 FQNEAQ (reference sequence). Trimming took 5 bases from V and 7 from J; bases not matched to a gene: 6. The CDR3 totals 14 residues. CDR3 coding DNA: TGTGCCAGCAGCGGACAGGGCCGGAGTGAAAAACTGTTTTTT. Translation: CASSGQGRSEKLFF.

The rearrangement links TRBV6-1 to TRBJ2-7; 11 bases map to TRBD1. Germline V gene lookup returns CDR1 MNHNS and CDR2 SASEGT. V lost 4 bases, J lost 3 bases, and 5 bases stayed unmatched. This CDR3 is 15 amino acids long. CDR3 loop: CASSVPGTGGYEQYF. The CDR3 DNA is TGTGCCAGCAGTGTCCCTGGGACAGGGGGCTACGAGCAGTACTTC.

This clone has only a few counts. This rearrangement joins TRBV4-2 to TRBJ2-7; D gene ambiguous. This CDR3 spans 12 amino acids. Trimming pared 0 bases from V and 7 bases from J, leaving 7 bases between. Per the germline V gene, CDR1 is LGHNA and CDR2 is YNFKEQ. The CDR3 sequence: CASSQDQREQYF. Written as DNA, the CDR3 is TGTGCCAGCAGCCAAGATCAACGGGAGCAGTACTTC.

This chain links TRBV28 with TRBJ2-1; 9 bases are a match to TRBD2. Germline CDR1 reads MDHEN; CDR2 reads SYDVKM. The CDR3 has 14 amino acids. V was pared by 7 bases and J by 4 bases, with 5 bases of the junction left unmatched. The CDR3 bases are TGTGCCAGCACGTTAGCGGGAGATTACAATGAGCAGTTCTTC. Translation: CASTLAGDYNEQFF.

The chain is built from TRBV29-1 and TRBJ2-5; weak D call: TRBD2 (5 bases). The germline V gene has CDR1 SQVTM and CDR2 ANQGSEA. V lost 1 base and J 5 bases, leaving 14 bases between the germline ends. The CDR3 covers 14 residues. The CDR3 here is CSVEGGPRRETQYF. The CDR3 nucleotides read TGCAGCGTTGAAGGAGGGCCTAGACGGGAGACCCAGTACTTC.